This entry concerns a single T cell receptor (beta chain). This clone was recorded only once. Its antigen remains unidentified. Nothing much larger sits one base from this clone, and base qualities are not available. The time point tag for this specimen amounts to: cycle 1 day 1 (C1D1), immediately before nivolumab initiation. Relapse after autologous stem cell transplantation had occurred in all trial patients, and cohorts A, B and C were distinguished by prior brentuximab vedotin exposure. A total of around 59 patients with relapsed/refractory classical Hodgkin lymphoma made up the trial cohort, and each patient's best overall response was complete response, partial response or progressive disease. In the multi-cohort phase II CheckMate 205 trial, trial patients received single-agent nivolumab. An independent review committee assessed best overall response using the 2007 International Working Group response criteria. PBMCs from the trial were collected at three points: immediately before nivolumab initiation (C1D1), and during therapy at cycle 2 day 1 and cycle 4 day 1. Peripheral blood was collected in 8 mL Vacutainer Cell Preparation Tubes, from which PBMCs were isolated by centrifugation and then cryopreserved.

These data are taken from a study of PD-1 blockade in classical Hodgkin lymphoma (dated by TCRdb to 2020 to 2022). Background for the entire study: Nivolumab dosing was 3 mg/kg intravenously every 2 weeks, continuing until either disease progression or unacceptable toxicity. The study used CyTOF and TCR beta sequencing to define a peripheral blood immune signature of response to PD-1 blockade in classical Hodgkin lymphoma. Study-level results and caveats: CD4+ but not CD8+ TCR diversity rose significantly by C4D1 (p=0.0027 vs p=0.16), most apparent in complete responders (p=0.02). The study was limited to a single clinical trial cohort, and causes of repertoire differences, possibly disease activity or prior therapy, remained undefined. Trial patients with a complete response had baseline diversity similar to that of newly diagnosed patients, while partial responders and progressors had significantly lower diversity. Lower diversity was observed in patients in whom nivolumab was started less than 1 year after ASCT, and these patients were excluded from later analyses so that confounding by immune reconstitution would be avoided. Baseline TCR diversity was reported to be lower in newly diagnosed patients than in healthy donors, and even lower in relapsed/refractory patients.

The germline V gene encodes CDR1 SEHNR and CDR2 FQNEAQ (reference sequence). V is cut back by 5 bases and J by 6 bases, with 4 bases in the junction unmatched. From cysteine to phenylalanine, the CDR3 is 14 amino acids long. The DNA shown is the 42-base CDR3, in frame from base 1. Genomic DNA was isolated using the Qiagen DNeasy kit from unsorted PBMCs as well as from negatively selected CD4+ and CD8+ fractions. Amplification of TCR beta CDR3 regions was done by immunoSEQ multiplex PCR with primers that anneal to V and J segments. Amplification bias was minimized using a synthetic immune receptor repertoire, and residual bias was removed computationally after sequencing. The source study handled its data this way. Custom Python scripts were used to quantify repertoire diversity as the Shannon entropy index. The unsorted, CD4+ and CD8+ repertoires were each analyzed separately, with the exception of combined analyses, where CD4+ and CD8+ sequences were merged in silico. Clonal expansion was defined as a frequency increase of at least 2-fold after treatment compared with C1D1, and clones undetected at baseline were assigned a pseudocount of 0.5. Singleton clones were defined as clones with 0 or 1 copy at C1D1, and non-singleton clones were defined as clones with 2 or more copies. By matching protein sequences in sorted samples from the same patient, clones expanded in unsorted samples were annotated as CD4+, CD8+ or unknown. Wilcoxon tests on paired samples were used to test changes in diversity from C1D1 to C4D1. TCRdb mirrors the immuneACCESS table, restricted to in-frame sequences. Some clones are absent from its copies; in checked studies, under half trace to an unresolved V gene, and the reason for the others is unknown. V and J calls and clone size come straight from that table; D and trimming were deduced from the DNA. This sample has about 26,000 clones in its table, and 80% to 90% of those were observed once. The ten largest account for around 2.7% of the sample.

The receptor was derived from a human donor with classical Hodgkin lymphoma. Material: peripheral blood mononuclear cells (PBMCs), obtained at baseline. The sequence is built from TRBV7-9 and TRBJ2-3; 11 bases in the junction line up with TRBD2. The CDR3 in this case is CASSIRTSGDTQYF. The nucleotides are TGTGCCAGCAGCATCCGGACTAGCGGGGATACGCAGTATTTT.